These 26 T cell receptor beta chains came from one sample sequenced in a study of T cells in Graves' hyperthyroidism and ophthalmopathy. Amplified TCR beta CDR3 regions came from RNA transcripts. TCR CDR3 regions were first amplified by RT-PCR with HTBI primers. TCRdb fed the multiplex PCR reads into MiXCR, producing one record per CDR3 protein. The profile shows a few hundred thousand distinct CDR3 sequences, about a sixth of them singletons. The sequencing input was blood. The source of these receptors is a woman aged 60-75 years with Graves' ophthalmopathy.

For this clonotype: A much larger clone is a single base away; this may be a read error. The chain employs TRBV29-1 and TRBJ2-1; 8 nucleotides align to TRBD2. The end of the DNA fits TRBJ2-7 better, so the J call may be wrong. The CDR3 spans 13 residues. The germline CDR1 and CDR2 sequences are SQVTM and ANQGSEA. The CDR3 spells CSVGPTSDNEQYF. The CDR3, as DNA: TGCAGCGTTGGTCCGACTAGCGACAATGAGCAGTACTTC.

This clonotype was seen more than once but under ten times. This chain links TRBV4-1 with TRBJ2-7; a weak D match, TRBD1 (6 bases). This CDR3 region has 17 residues. V lost 2 bases, J lost 3 bases, and 20 bases lay in between. Germline V gene data show CDR1 as MGHRA and CDR2 as YSYEKL. CDR3 DNA sequence: TGCGCCAGCAGCCAACCCCCAGGGGAAGCGAGGTTCTACGAGCAGTACTTC. Translated, it gives CASSQPPGEARFYEQYF.

This clonotype was found many times. The V call is TRBV18, the J call TRBJ1-5, with 8 bases matching TRBD1. The V segment lost 1 base and the J segment 4 bases; nucleotides outside the gene matches: 3. This CDR3 has 15 amino acids. Germline CDR1 KGHSH, CDR2 LQKENI. The CDR3: CASSPQGQGNQPQHF. CDR3 sequence (DNA): TGTGCCAGCTCACCACAAGGACAGGGTAATCAGCCCCAGCATTTT.

This clonotype was seen ten or more times. The V call is TRBV6-2 or TRBV6-3, the J call TRBJ2-7; D not resolved. The CDR3 contains 11 residues. Germline CDR1 and CDR2: MNHEY and SVGEGT. The germline V and J ends were trimmed by 4 bases and 7 bases, with 8 bases remaining between them. The CDR3 region has the DNA TGTGCCAGCAGTTCTTACGGAGAGCAGTACTTC. Translation: CASSSYGEQYF.

The table lists this clonotype with many counts. J is TRBJ2-7 and V is TRBV28; a weak D match, TRBD2 (6 bases). With 8 bases removed from V and 4 bases from J, the gap between germline ends came to 15 bases. Per the germline V gene, CDR1 is MDHEN and CDR2 is SYDVKM. The CDR3 spans 13 residues. The CDR3 spells CASGRGLEYEQYF. The CDR3 coding sequence is TGTGCCAGCGGTAGGGGACTTGAGTACGAGCAGTACTTC.

This clonotype was found many times. This rearrangement joins TRBV30 to TRBJ2-3; 12 bases are shared with TRBD2. With V trimmed by 0 bases and J by 4 bases, 8 bases remained unmatched. Germline loops: CDR1 GTSNPN, CDR2 SVGIG (reference sequence). This CDR3 is built from 17 residues. DNA for the CDR3: TGTGCCTGGAGTGTAGGGCTAGCGGGAGGGCTCGCAGATACGCAGTATTTT. The encoded protein is CAWSVGLAGGLADTQYF.

This clonotype was detected only a few times. This chain connects TRBV5-6 to TRBJ1-2; possible D gene TRBD1, 6 bases. CDR1 and CDR2 from the germline V gene are SGHDT and YYEEEE. This CDR3 comprises 14 residues. Trimming took 5 bases from V and 0 from J, leaving 11 bases between them. The CDR3 DNA sequence: TGTGCCAGCAGGACAGGTCTCGCTAACTATGGCTACACCTTC. Its protein product is CASRTGLANYGYTF.

This clonotype was detected only a few times. The rearrangement links TRBV11-2 to TRBJ1-4, with D uncertain. The V end lost 0 bases, the J end lost 10 bases, and 12 bases lay between the germline ends. There are 14 residues in the CDR3. The germline V gene encodes CDR1 SGHAT and CDR2 FQNNGV. The CDR3 sequence: CASSLDRLERKLFF. The CDR3 nucleotides read TGTGCCAGCAGCTTAGATAGGTTGGAGCGAAAACTGTTTTTT.

The chain carries TRBV24-1 and TRBJ2-7, with TRBD1 identical over 8 bases. This CDR3 is built from 16 residues. V was pared by 0 bases and J by 0 bases, with 3 bases of the junction left unmatched. Germline V gene lookup returns CDR1 KGHDR and CDR2 SFDVKD. CDR3 in amino acids: CATSDLGTGFSYEQYF. The CDR3 DNA sequence: TGTGCCACCAGTGATTTGGGGACAGGCTTCTCCTACGAGCAGTACTTC.

This clonotype was counted at least ten times. V is TRBV7-8 and J is TRBJ2-3; 12 bases align to TRBD2. Germline-derived CDR1 and CDR2 are SGHVS and FQNEAQ. This CDR3 contains 15 residues. Losses at the gene ends were 4 bases for V and 6 bases for J; bases not matched to a gene: 5. CDR3 sequence (DNA): TGTGCCAGCAGCTCTAGCGGGGGGGGTGGGGATACGCAGTATTTT. This codes for CASSSSGGGGDTQYF.

This clonotype has a count of ten or more. This rearrangement joins TRBV12-3 or TRBV12-4 to TRBJ1-2; weak D call: TRBD1 (5 bases). The CDR3 loop spans 13 amino acids. V was trimmed by 5 bases and J by 9 bases, leaving 16 bases between them. The CDR3 nucleotides read TGTGCCAGCAGTAGGACGGGCAAGGGGAGCTACACCTTC. It yields the protein CASSRTGKGSYTF.

This clonotype was detected many times. The chain combines TRBV28 with TRBJ2-7; D not resolved. V was pared by 3 bases and J by 4 bases, with 13 bases between. The CDR3 loop spans 14 amino acids. CDR1 is MDHEN and CDR2 is SYDVKM in the germline V gene. The CDR3 here is CASSFSTRSYEQYF. CDR3 DNA: TGTGCCAGCAGTTTCTCAACGAGGTCGTACGAGCAGTACTTC.

V and J are TRBV4-1 and TRBJ1-5; D is unclear. The CDR3 consists of 15 residues. Germline-derived CDR1 and CDR2 are MGHRA and YSYEKL. V was clipped by 0 bases and J by 4 bases, with 10 bases between them. In nucleotides, the CDR3 is TGCGCCAGCAGCCAAGACTGGGCGTCAAATCAGCCCCAGCATTTT. Translation gives CASSQDWASNQPQHF.

In regard to this clonotype: This may be a read error: a much more frequent sequence differs by one nucleotide. The chain couples TRBV6-1 to TRBJ2-2; 9 bases agree with TRBD1. The length of the CDR3 is 14 residues. CDR1 MNHNS and CDR2 SASEGT come from the germline V gene. The CDR3 loop is CASRRTGVTGELSF. In DNA, the CDR3 is TGTGCCAGCAGAAGGACAGGGGTCACCGGGGAGCTGTCTTTT.

This clonotype was counted only a few times. This sequence joins TRBV7-9 and TRBJ2-5; TRBD2 is a possible D gene (7 bases). CDR3 length: 15 residues. Germline CDR1 reads SEHNR; CDR2 reads FQNEAQ (reference sequence). With 4 bases removed from V and 5 bases from J, the gap between germline ends came to 17 bases. The CDR3 spells CASSYGRGALETQYF. The CDR3 nucleotides are TGTGCCAGCAGCTACGGACGGGGGGCCTTGGAGACCCAGTACTTC.

The genes are TRBV19 and TRBJ2-2, with 9 bases matching TRBD1. The V segment lost 5 bases and the J segment 7 bases; nucleotides outside the gene matches: 8. Germline CDR1 LNHDA, CDR2 SQIVND (reference sequence). The CDR3 length is 15 residues. Written as DNA, the CDR3 is TGTGCCAGTAGTCAAACAGGGGGCAGGTTCGGGGAGCTGTTTTTT. This encodes CASSQTGGRFGELFF. The full variable domain, in which reference TRBV19 and TRBJ2-2 provide the parts outside the CDR3, is DGGITQSPKYLFRKEGQNVTLSCEQNLNHDAMYWYRQDPGQGLRLIYYSQIVNDFQKGDIAEGYSVSREKKESFPLTVTSAQKNPTAFYLCASSQTGGRFGELFFGEGSRLTVL.

This clonotype was seen a few times. The V and J genes are TRBV6-5 and TRBJ2-2, with TRBD2 as a possible D gene (6 bases). The CDR3 is made up of 17 amino acids. The germline V gene has CDR1 MNHEY and CDR2 SVGAGI. V was pared by 4 bases and J by 2 bases, with 17 bases between. CDR3 nucleotide sequence: TGTGCCAGCAGTTCCCGACCTTCGGGGGTTAACACCGGGGAGCTGTTTTTT. Amino acid sequence: CASSSRPSGVNTGELFF.

The rearrangement uses TRBV6-2 or TRBV6-3 and TRBJ2-1, with TRBD2 matching over 14 bases. The CDR3 extends over 17 amino acids. CDR1 and CDR2 (germline): MNHEY, SVGEGT. V trimming: 8 bases; J trimming: 1 base; junction bases outside the gene matches: 7. In DNA form, the CDR3 reads TGTGCCAGCTTGGGACTAGCGGGGGTGGGGTCCTACAATGAGCAGTTCTTC. This translates into CASLGLAGVGSYNEQFF.

There are a few counts of this clonotype. The J gene is TRBJ2-2, the V gene TRBV20-1; D is uncertain. Trimming took 0 bases from V and 2 from J, leaving 13 bases between them. This CDR3 is 16 amino acids long. Germline lookup yields CDR1 DFQATT and CDR2 SNEGSKA (reference sequence). The CDR3, as DNA: TGCAGTGCTAGAGACCAGGATTACCTCAACACCGGGGAGCTGTTTTTT. This sequence encodes CSARDQDYLNTGELFF.

This CDR3 is CASSVDLRGANTGELFF. CDR3 bases: TGTGCCAGCAGCGTAGATCTGCGGGGGGCGAACACCGGGGAGCTGTTTTTT. The V call is TRBV9, the J call TRBJ2-2; TRBD2 agrees at 8 bases. The CDR3 extends over 17 amino acids. CDR1 SGDLS and CDR2 YYNGEE come from the germline V gene. With V trimmed by 0 bases and J by 0 bases, 4 bases remained unmatched.

This clonotype was observed at least ten times. The J gene is TRBJ1-2, the V gene TRBV7-2; 7 bases fit TRBD1. V gave up 3 bases and J gave up 6 bases; unmatched junction bases: 7. CDR3 length equals 14 residues. The V gene's germline CDR1 is SGHTA and CDR2 FQGNSA. CDR3 residues: CASSFVQGNDGYTF. As DNA, the CDR3 is TGTGCCAGCAGCTTCGTACAGGGGAATGATGGCTACACCTTC.

This clonotype was found many times. The rearrangement joins TRBV7-2 to TRBJ1-2; 7 bases are shared with TRBD1. This CDR3 has 14 residues. Germline assignment: CDR1 SGHTA and CDR2 FQGNSA. Trimming cost V 5 bases and J 6 bases; bases outside gene matches: 9. CDR3 in DNA: TGTGCCAGCAGCGCAGGGGGGCCTTCCAATGGCTACACCTTC. Protein product: CASSAGGPSNGYTF.

This clonotype occurred many times. The chain links TRBV18 to TRBJ1-1; no firm D call. The CDR3 contains 13 residues. Trimming cost V 4 bases and J 1 base, with 7 bases left between them. CDR1 KGHSH and CDR2 LQKENI come from the germline V gene. CDR3 region: CASSLNTNTEAFF. DNA for the CDR3: TGTGCCAGCTCACTTAACACGAACACTGAAGCTTTCTTT.

The chain recombines TRBV6-2 or TRBV6-3 with TRBJ2-3; perhaps TRBD2 as D (6 bases). V lost 2 bases and J 4 bases, leaving 16 bases between the germline ends. The CDR3 extends over 16 amino acids. The germline V gene has CDR1 MNHEY and CDR2 SVGEGT. The CDR3 nucleotides are TGTGCCAGCAGTTACGATCCGGGGGTAGGTCCAGATACGCAGTATTTT. Its protein is CASSYDPGVGPDTQYF.

The sample holds many counts of this clonotype. The genes are TRBV7-9 and TRBJ1-1, with D perhaps matching TRBD1 (5 bases). V was pared by 6 bases and J by 1 base, with 18 bases between. Looked up from germline, CDR1 is SEHNR and CDR2 is FQNEAQ (reference sequence). CDR3 length: 16 residues. The CDR3 region is CASRPTASGANTEAFF. In nucleotides, the CDR3 is TGTGCCAGCAGACCGACAGCCTCGGGAGCGAACACTGAAGCTTTCTTT.

This clonotype was detected a few times. The rearrangement joins TRBV19 to TRBJ2-1; 7 nucleotides agree with TRBD1. The V segment lost 6 bases and the J segment 3 bases; nucleotides outside the gene matches: 5. There are 14 residues in the CDR3. The germline V gene encodes CDR1 LNHDA and CDR2 SQIVND (reference sequence). The CDR3 DNA reads as TGTGCCAGTAGGTACAGGGGAGTCTACAATGAGCAGTTCTTC. Its protein is CASRYRGVYNEQFF.